This TCR beta chain stems from a study of T-cell reconstitution after alpha-beta-depleted transplantation in children. Study findings and constraints: Two months or so post-transplant, alpha-beta T cells reportedly derived from several hundred expanded graft clones.

A library of TCRbeta sequences, prepared with unique molecular identifiers, was generated. One entry per CDR3 protein results from TCRdb running MiXCR on the PCR reads. The repertoire holds 300,000 to 400,000 distinct CDR3 sequences, 15% to 20% seen once, with just over 40% in the top ten. This clonotype was recorded a few times. The target antigen is unknown. Unmatched junction bases numbered 8, after V lost 4 bases and J lost 7 bases. Germline CDR1 and CDR2: MGHRA and YSYEKL. CDR3 length: 17 residues. The chain combines TRBV4-1 with TRBJ2-1; TRBD2 matches 15 bases. The sample in question was PBMCs, mostly from graft donor cells, obtained 360 days after TCRalphabeta/CD19-depleted stem cell transplant. This TCR derives from a male patient aged 2 to 9 who had a stem cell transplant for acute lymphoblastic leukemia, so the T cells may come from the graft donor. The CDR3 is CASSPIGLAGGWNEQFF. CDR3 in DNA: TGCGCCAGCAGCCCTATAGGACTAGCGGGAGGGTGGAATGAGCAGTTCTTC.